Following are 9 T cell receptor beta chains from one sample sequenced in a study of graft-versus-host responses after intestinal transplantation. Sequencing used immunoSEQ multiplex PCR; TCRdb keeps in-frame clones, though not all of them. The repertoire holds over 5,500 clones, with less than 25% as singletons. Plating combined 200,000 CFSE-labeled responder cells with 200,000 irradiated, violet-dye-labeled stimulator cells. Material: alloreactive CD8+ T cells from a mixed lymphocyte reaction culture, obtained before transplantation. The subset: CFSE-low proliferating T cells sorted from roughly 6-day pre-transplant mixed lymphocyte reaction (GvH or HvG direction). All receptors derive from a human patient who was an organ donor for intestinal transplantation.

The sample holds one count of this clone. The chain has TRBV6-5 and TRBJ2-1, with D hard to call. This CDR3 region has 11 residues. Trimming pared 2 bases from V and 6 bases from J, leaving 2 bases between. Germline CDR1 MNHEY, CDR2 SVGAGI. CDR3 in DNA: TGTGCCAGCAGTTACGGCAATGAGCAGTTCTTC. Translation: CASSYGNEQFF.

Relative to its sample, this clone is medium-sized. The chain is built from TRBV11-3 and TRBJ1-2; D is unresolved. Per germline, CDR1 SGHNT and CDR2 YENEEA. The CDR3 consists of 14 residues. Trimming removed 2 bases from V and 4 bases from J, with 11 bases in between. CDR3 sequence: CASSLWARGYGYTF. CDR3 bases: TGTGCCAGCAGCTTATGGGCTCGGGGCTATGGCTACACCTTC.

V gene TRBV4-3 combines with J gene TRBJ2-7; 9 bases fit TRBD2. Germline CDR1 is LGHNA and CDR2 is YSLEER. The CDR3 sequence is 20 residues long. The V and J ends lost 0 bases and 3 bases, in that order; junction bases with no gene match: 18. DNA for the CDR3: TGCGCCAGCAGCCAAGAACGCAGACCTTTAGCGGGAGCCACCTTCTACGAGCAGTACTTC. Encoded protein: CASSQERRPLAGATFYEQYF.

This CDR3 is CASSQTALVQETQYF. The CDR3 coding sequence is TGTGCCAGCAGCCAAACGGCACTAGTTCAAGAGACCCAGTACTTC. V is TRBV14 and J is TRBJ2-5; tentative D call: TRBD2 (5 bases). The length of the CDR3 is 15 residues. CDR1 is SGHDN and CDR2 is FVKESK in the germline V gene. The ends were cut back, 2 bases at V and 2 bases at J, with 12 bases in the middle.

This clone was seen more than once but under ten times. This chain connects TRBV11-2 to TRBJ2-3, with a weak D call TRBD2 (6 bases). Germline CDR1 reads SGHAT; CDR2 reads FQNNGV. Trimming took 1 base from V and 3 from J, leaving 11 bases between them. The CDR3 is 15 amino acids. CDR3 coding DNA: TGTGCCAGCAGCTTAGGGGGGGAAGGGACAGATACGCAGTATTTT. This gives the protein CASSLGGEGTDTQYF.

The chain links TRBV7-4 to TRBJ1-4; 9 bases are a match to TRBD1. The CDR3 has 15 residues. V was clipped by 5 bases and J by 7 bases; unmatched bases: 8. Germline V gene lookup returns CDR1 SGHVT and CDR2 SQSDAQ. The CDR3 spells CASSPSGQGVEKLFF. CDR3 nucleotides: TGTGCCAGCAGCCCGTCGGGACAGGGAGTTGAAAAACTGTTTTTT.

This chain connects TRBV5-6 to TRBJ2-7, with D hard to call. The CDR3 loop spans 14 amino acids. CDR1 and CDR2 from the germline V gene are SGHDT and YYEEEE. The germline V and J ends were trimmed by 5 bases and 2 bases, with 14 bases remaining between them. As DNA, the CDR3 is TGTGCCAGCAGTTACGTTTCCTTACCCTACGAGCAGTACTTC. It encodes CASSYVSLPYEQYF. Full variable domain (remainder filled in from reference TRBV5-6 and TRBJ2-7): DAGVTQSPTHLIKTRGQQVTLRCSPKSGHDTVSWYQQALGQGPQFIFQYYEEEERQRGNFPDRFSGHQFPNYSSELNVNALLLGDSALYLCASSYVSLPYEQYFGPGTRLTVT.

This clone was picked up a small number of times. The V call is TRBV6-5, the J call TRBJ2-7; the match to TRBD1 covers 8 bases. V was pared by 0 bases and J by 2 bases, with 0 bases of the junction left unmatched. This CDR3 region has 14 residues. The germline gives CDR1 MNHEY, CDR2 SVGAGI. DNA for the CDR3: TGTGCCAGCAGTTACTCACAGGGGGCCTACGAGCAGTACTTC. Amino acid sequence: CASSYSQGAYEQYF.

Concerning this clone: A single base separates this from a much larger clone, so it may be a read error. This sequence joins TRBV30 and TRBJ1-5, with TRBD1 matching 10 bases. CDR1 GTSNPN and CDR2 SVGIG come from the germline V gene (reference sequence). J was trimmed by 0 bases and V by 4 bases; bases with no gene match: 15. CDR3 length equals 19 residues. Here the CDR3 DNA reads TGTGCCTGGATCCCCTCGACAGGGGGCTCCCCTTATAGCAATCAGCCCCAGCATTTT. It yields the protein CAWIPSTGGSPYSNQPQHF.